The 7 T cell receptor beta chains below come from one sample, sequenced in a study of tumor-infiltrating lymphocytes in primary liver carcinoma. From 400 to 550 ng total RNA, TCR beta cDNA was generated with a primer in the constant region. The TCR beta library was amplified through three nested multiplex PCR rounds in a modified ARM-PCR procedure. Both of the initial two PCR rounds ran for approximately 11 cycles and employed TRBV1-TRBV30 forward primers alongside a C-beta reverse primer. TCRdb itself ran the multiplex PCR reads through MiXCR, one entry per CDR3 protein. The sample lists about 59,000 distinct CDR3 sequences; less than 75% were seen once. Joint extraction of RNA and DNA used roughly 20-32 mg of bulk tissue that was unsorted. Sequenced material: liver tumor tissue from sampling region 2. Regarding subset: tumor region T2, inferior pole. These receptors all come from a man between 35 and 55 years old with primary liver carcinoma and hepatitis B virus infection.

Notes on this clonotype: The junction departs from germline at one end; a sequencing error may be responsible. This chain joins TRBV11-1 and TRBJ1-1, with D maybe TRBD1 (5 bases). CDR1 is SGHAT and CDR2 is FQDESV in the germline V gene (reference sequence). There are 12 residues in the CDR3. For the CDR3, the DNA is TGTGCCAGCAGCTGGGTGGACACTGAAACTTTCTTT. This codes for CASSWVDTETFF.

Concerning this clonotype: A read error may account for a junction end that differs from germline. The chain carries TRBV6-4 and TRBJ2-2; 8 nucleotides match TRBD1. The CDR3 has 15 amino acids. CDR1 is MRHNA and CDR2 is SNTAGT in the germline V gene. The DNA of the CDR3 is TGTGCCAGCAGTGAACAGGGGGTGAACACCGGGGAGTTGTTTTTT. Protein product: CASSEQGVNTGELFF.

This clonotype was found once. The chain recombines TRBV10-3 with TRBJ2-5; D is uncertain. This CDR3 is built from 13 residues. Germline V gene lookup returns CDR1 ENHRY and CDR2 SYGVKD. Trimming took off 4 bases at V and 4 bases at J, with 10 bases between the two ends. The CDR3 loop is CAISVLKGETQYF. In nucleotides, the CDR3 is TGTGCCATCAGTGTTCTCAAGGGAGAGACCCAGTACTTC.

As to this clonotype: At one boundary the junction diverges from the germline segment, which might be a read error. The rearrangement joins TRBV10-3 to TRBJ2-7, with D maybe TRBD1 (5 bases). The CDR3 is 15 residues long. Germline V gene data show CDR1 as ENHRY and CDR2 as SYGVKD. This CDR3 is CAISEARTGEYEHYF. The DNA of the CDR3 is TGCGCCATCAGTGAGGCCCGTACAGGAGAGTACGAGCACTACTTC.

At least ten counts were recorded for this clonotype. The V and J genes are TRBV5-1 and TRBJ2-7, with TRBD2 matching over 10 bases. This CDR3 is built from 17 residues. CDR1 is SGHRS, CDR2 YFSETQ, per germline. With 2 bases clipped from V and 3 bases from J, the junction kept 11 bases outside the gene matches. The DNA of the CDR3 is TGCGCCAGCAGCTTATCCGGGGTAGCGGGAGGAAACTACGAGCAGTACTTC. It translates to CASSLSGVAGGNYEQYF.

Note on this clonotype: An end of the junction differs from the germline gene, which may be a read error. The gene calls are TRBV12-3 or TRBV12-4 and TRBJ2-3; the match to TRBD1 covers 7 bases. The CDR3 consists of 17 residues. CDR3 sequence reads: CVSSYRRDSLVTDMQYF. The CDR3 DNA reads as TGTGTCAGCAGTTATCGCCGGGACAGTTTAGTTACAGATATGCAGTATTTT.

This chain joins TRBV4-1 and TRBJ2-3, with D perhaps matching TRBD1 (6 bases). CDR1 and CDR2 (germline): MGHRA, YSYEKL. Trimming took off 1 base at V and 7 bases at J, with 12 bases between the two ends. The CDR3 has 14 residues. The CDR3 loop is CASSQVTRGYTQYF. The CDR3 coding sequence is TGCGCCAGCAGCCAAGTGACAAGGGGGTATACGCAGTATTTT.